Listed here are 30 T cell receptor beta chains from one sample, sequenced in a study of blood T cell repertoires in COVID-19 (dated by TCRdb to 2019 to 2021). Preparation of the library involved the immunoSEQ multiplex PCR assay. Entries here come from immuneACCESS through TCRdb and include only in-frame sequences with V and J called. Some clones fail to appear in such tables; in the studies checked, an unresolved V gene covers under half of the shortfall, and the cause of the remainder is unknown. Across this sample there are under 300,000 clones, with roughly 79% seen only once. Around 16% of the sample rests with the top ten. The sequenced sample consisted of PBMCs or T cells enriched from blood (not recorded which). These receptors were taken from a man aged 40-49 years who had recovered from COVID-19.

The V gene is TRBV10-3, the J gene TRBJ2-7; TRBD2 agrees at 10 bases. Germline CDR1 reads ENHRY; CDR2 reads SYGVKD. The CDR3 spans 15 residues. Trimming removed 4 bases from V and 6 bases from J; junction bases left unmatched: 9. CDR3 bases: TGTGCCATCAGTGTCTTTTCCCTAGCGGGAGCCGAGCAGTACTTC. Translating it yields CAISVFSLAGAEQYF.

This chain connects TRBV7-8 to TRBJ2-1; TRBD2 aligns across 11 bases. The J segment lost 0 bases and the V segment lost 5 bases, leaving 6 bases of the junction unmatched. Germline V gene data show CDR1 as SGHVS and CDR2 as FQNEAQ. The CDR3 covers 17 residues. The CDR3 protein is CASSITSGGFSYNEQFF. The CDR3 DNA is TGTGCCAGCAGCATAACTAGCGGGGGTTTCTCCTACAATGAGCAGTTCTTC.

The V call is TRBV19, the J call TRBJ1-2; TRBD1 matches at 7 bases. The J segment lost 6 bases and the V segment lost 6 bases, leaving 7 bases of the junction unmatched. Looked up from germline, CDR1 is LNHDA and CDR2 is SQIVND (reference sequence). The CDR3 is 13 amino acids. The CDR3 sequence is CASRSTGFDGYTF. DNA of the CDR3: TGTGCCAGTAGATCGACAGGGTTTGATGGCTACACCTTC.

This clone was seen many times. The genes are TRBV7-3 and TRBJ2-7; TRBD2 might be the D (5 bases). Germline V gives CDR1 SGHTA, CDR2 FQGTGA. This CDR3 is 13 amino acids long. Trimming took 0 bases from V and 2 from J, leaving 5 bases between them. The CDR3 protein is CASSLTRAYEQYF. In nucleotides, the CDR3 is TGTGCCAGCAGCTTAACGCGGGCCTACGAGCAGTACTTC. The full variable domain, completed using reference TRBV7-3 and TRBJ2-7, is GAGVSQTPSNKVTEKGKYVELRCDPISGHTALYWYRQSLGQGPEFLIYFQGTGAADDSGLPNDRFFAVRPEGSVSTLKIQRTERGDSAVYLCASSLTRAYEQYFGPGTRLTVT.

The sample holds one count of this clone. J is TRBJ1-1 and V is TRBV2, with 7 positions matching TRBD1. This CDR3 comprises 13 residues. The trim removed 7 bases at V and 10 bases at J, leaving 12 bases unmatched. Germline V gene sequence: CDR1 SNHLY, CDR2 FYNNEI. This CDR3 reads CASNGQEGSGAFF. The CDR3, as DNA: TGTGCCAGCAATGGACAGGAGGGTTCAGGAGCTTTCTTT.

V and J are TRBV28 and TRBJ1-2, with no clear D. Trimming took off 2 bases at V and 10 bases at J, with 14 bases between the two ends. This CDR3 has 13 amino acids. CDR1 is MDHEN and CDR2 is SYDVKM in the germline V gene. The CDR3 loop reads CASSLGREEDYTF. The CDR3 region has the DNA TGTGCCAGCAGTTTAGGAAGGGAGGAGGACTACACCTTC.

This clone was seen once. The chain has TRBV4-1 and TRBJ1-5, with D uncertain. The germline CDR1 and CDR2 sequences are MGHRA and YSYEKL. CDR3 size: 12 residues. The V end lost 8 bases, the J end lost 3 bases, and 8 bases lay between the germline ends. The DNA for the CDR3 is TGCGCCAGCCGAGGTGACAATCAGCCCCAGCATTTT. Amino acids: CASRGDNQPQHF.

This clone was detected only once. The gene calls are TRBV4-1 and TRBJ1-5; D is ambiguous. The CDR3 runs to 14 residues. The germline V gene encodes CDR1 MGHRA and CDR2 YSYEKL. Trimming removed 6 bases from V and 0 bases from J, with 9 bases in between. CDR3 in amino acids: CASRHTFSNQPQHF. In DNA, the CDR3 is TGCGCCAGCAGACACACATTTAGCAATCAGCCCCAGCATTTT.

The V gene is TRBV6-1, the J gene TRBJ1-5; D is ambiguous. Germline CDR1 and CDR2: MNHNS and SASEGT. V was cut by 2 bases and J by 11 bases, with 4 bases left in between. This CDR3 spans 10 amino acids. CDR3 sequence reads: CASSETAQHF. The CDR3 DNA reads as TGTGCCAGCAGTGAAACGGCCCAGCATTTT.

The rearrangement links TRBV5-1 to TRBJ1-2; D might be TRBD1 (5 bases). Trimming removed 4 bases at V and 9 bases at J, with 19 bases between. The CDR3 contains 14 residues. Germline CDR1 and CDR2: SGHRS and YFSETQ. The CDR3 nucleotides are TGCGCCAGCAGCCCAGATAAGGCTGGGGCAAGCTACACCTTC. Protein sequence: CASSPDKAGASYTF.

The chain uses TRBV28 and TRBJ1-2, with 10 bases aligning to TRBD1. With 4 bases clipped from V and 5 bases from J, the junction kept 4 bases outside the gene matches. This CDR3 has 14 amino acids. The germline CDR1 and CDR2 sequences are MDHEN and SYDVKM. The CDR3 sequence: CASSSTGGFYGYTF. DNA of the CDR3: TGTGCCAGCAGTTCGACAGGGGGCTTTTATGGCTACACCTTC.

The CDR3 DNA sequence: TGTGCCAGTAGTATTCAGCTAGGCAATGAGCAGTTCTTC. Translation gives CASSIQLGNEQFF. The chain employs TRBV19 and TRBJ2-1, with no clear D. V lost 3 bases to trimming and J lost 6 bases, with 9 bases between them. CDR1 LNHDA and CDR2 SQIVND come from the germline V gene (reference sequence). This CDR3 has 13 residues.

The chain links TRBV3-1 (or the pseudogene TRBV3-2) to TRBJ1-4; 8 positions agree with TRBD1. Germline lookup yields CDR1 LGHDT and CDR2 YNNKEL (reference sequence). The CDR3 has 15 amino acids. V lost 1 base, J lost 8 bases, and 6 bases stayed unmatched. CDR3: CASSQADRVDEKLFF. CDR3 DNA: TGTGCCAGCAGCCAAGCGGACAGGGTGGACGAAAAACTGTTTTTT.

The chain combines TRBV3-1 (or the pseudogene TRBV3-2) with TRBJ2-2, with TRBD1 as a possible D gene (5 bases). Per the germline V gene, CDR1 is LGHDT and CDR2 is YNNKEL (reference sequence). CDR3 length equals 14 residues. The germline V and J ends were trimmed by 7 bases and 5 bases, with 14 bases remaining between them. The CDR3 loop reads CASNWGGGTGELFF. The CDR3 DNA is TGTGCCAGCAATTGGGGCGGTGGTACCGGGGAGCTGTTTTTT.

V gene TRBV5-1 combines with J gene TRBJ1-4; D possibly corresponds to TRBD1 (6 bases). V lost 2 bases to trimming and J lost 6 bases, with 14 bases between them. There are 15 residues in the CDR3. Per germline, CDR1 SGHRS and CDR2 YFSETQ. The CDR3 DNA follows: TGCGCCAGCAGCTTTCGGGGGGCGCCGGATGAAAAACTGTTTTTT. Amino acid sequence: CASSFRGAPDEKLFF.

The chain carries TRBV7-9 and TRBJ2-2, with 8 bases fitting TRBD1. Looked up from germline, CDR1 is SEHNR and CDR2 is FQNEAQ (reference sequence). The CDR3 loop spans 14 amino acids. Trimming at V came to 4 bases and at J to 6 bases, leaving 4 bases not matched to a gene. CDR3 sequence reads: CASSSTGVAGELFF. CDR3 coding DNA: TGTGCCAGCAGCTCGACAGGGGTGGCCGGGGAGCTGTTTTTT.

DNA of the CDR3: TGTGCCAGCAGTCGGGCCACTAGAGAGCCCCAGCATTTT. Its translation: CASSRATREPQHF. This rearrangement joins TRBV2 to TRBJ1-5; D remains ambiguous. Per germline, CDR1 SNHLY and CDR2 FYNNEI. V shed 5 bases and J shed 8 bases, with 13 bases lying between them. CDR3 length equals 13 residues.

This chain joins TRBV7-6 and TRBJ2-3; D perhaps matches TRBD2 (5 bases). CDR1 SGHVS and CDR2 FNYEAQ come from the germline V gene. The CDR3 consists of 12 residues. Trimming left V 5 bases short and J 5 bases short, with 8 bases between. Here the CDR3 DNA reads TGTGCCAGCAGCCCCGGGGTAGATACGCAGTATTTT. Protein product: CASSPGVDTQYF. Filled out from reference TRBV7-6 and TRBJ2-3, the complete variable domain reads GAGVSQSPRYKVTKRGQDVALRCDPISGHVSLYWYRQALGQGPEFLTYFNYEAQQDKSGLPNDRFSAERPEGSISTLTIQRTEQRDSAMYRCASSPGVDTQYFGPGTRLTVL.

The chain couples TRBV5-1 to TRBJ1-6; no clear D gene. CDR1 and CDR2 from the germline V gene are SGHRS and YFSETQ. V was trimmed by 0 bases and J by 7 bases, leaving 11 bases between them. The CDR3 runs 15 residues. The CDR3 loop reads CASSLALPENSPLHF. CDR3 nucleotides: TGCGCCAGCAGCTTGGCCTTGCCCGAGAATTCACCCCTCCACTTT.

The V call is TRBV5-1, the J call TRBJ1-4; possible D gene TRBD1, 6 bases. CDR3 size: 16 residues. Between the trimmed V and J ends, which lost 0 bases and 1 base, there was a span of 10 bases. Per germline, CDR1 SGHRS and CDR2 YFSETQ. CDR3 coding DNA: TGCGCCAGCAGCTTGGGCGCGACAGGAACTAATGAAAAACTGTTTTTT. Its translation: CASSLGATGTNEKLFF.

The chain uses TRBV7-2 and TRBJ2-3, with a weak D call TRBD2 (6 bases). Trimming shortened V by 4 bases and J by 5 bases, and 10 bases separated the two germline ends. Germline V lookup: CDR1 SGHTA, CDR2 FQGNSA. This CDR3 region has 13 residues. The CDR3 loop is CASSSSGGDTQYF. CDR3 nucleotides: TGTGCCAGCAGCTCCTCCGGGGGAGATACGCAGTATTTT.

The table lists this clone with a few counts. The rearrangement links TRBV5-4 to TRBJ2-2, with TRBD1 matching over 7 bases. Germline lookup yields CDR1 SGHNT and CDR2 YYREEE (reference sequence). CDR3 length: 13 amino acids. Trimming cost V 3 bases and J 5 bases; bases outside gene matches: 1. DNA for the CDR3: TGTGCCAGCAGCTCAGGGGGTACCGGGGAGCTGTTTTTT. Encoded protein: CASSSGGTGELFF.

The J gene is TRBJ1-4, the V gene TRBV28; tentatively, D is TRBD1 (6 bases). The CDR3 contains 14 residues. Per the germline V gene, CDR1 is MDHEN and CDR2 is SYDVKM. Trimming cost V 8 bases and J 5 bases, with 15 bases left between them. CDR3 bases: TGTGCCAGCCGCGGGGGGGCAAGAAATGAAAAACTGTTTTTT. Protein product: CASRGGARNEKLFF. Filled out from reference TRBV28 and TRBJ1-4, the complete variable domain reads DVKVTQSSRYLVKRTGEKVFLECVQDMDHENMFWYRQDPGLGLRLIYFSYDVKMKEKGDIPEGYSVSREKKERFSLILESASTNQTSMYLCASRGGARNEKLFFGSGTQLSVL.

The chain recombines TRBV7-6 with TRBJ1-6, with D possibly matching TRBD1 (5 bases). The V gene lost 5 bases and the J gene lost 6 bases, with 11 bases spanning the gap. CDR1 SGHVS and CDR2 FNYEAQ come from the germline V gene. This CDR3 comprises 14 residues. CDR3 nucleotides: TGTGCCAGCAGCCCCGACAGCCTTAATTCACCCCTCCACTTT. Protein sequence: CASSPDSLNSPLHF.

Here the CDR3 DNA reads TGTGCCAGTAGTATTGGGGGGAGAGAGCCCCAGCATTTT. It is translated as CASSIGGREPQHF. The chain links TRBV19 to TRBJ1-5; maybe TRBD1 (5 bases). V shed 3 bases and J shed 8 bases, with 11 bases lying between them. CDR1 and CDR2 (germline): LNHDA, SQIVND (reference sequence). The CDR3 is made up of 13 amino acids.

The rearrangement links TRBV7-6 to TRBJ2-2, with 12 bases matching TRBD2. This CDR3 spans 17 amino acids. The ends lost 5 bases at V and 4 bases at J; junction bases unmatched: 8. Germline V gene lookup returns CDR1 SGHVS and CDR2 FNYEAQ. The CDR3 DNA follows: TGTGCCAGCAGCCCCGTGGGACTAGCGGGTTTCACCGGGGAGCTGTTTTTT. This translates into CASSPVGLAGFTGELFF.

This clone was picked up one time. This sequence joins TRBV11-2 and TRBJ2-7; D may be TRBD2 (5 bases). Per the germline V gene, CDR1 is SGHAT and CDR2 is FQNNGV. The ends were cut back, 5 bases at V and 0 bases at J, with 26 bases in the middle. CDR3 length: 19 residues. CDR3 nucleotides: TGTGCCAGCAGCCGGGGTGTCCCGGGCAAGGTCAGGAGCTCCTACGAGCAGTACTTC. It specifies CASSRGVPGKVRSSYEQYF.

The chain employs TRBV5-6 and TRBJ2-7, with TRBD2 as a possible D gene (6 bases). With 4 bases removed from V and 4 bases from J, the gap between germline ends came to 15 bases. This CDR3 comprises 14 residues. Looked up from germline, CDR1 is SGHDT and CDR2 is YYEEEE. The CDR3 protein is CASSPGGGLYEQYF. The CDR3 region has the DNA TGTGCCAGCAGCCCCGGTGGGGGGTTGTACGAGCAGTACTTC.

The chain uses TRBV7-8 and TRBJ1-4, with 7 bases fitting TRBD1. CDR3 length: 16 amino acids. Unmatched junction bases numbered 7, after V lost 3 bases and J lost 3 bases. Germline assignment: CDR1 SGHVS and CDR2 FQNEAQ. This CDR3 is CASSFLRQGSNEKLFF. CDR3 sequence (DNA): TGTGCCAGCAGCTTCCTAAGACAGGGTTCTAATGAAAAACTGTTTTTT. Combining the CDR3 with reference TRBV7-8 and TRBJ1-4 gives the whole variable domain GAGVSQSPRYKVAKRGQDVALRCDPISGHVSLFWYQQALGQGPEFLTYFQNEAQLDKSGLPSDRFFAERPEGSVSTLKIQRTQQEDSAVYLCASSFLRQGSNEKLFFGSGTQLSVL.

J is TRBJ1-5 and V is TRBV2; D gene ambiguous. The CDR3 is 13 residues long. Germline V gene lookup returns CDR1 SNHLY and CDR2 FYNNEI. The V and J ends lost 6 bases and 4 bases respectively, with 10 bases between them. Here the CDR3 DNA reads TGTGCCAGCAGCGGTTCCCTTAATCAGCCCCAGCATTTT. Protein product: CASSGSLNQPQHF.